The 27 T cell receptor beta chains below all came from one sample that was sequenced in a study of blood T cell repertoires in COVID-19. Method: immunoSEQ multiplex PCR; TCRdb's copy keeps in-frame clones and lacks some. The sample includes about 270,000 clones, roughly 90% seen only once; the top ten take 3%. The sequencing input was PBMCs or T cells enriched from blood (not recorded which). Receptor source: a woman between 50 and 59 years old who had recovered from COVID-19.

J is TRBJ2-1 and V is TRBV18; 12 nucleotides match TRBD2. Germline CDR1 is KGHSH and CDR2 is LQKENI. The J segment lost 7 bases and the V segment lost 3 bases, leaving 7 bases of the junction unmatched. There are 16 residues in the CDR3. The CDR3 sequence: CASSPPSGRAKNEQFF. DNA of the CDR3: TGTGCCAGCTCACCCCCTAGCGGGAGGGCCAAGAATGAGCAGTTCTTC.

In its sample, this clone was seen a few times. J is TRBJ1-6 and V is TRBV11-2, with 7 bases that match TRBD1. Germline CDR1 reads SGHAT; CDR2 reads FQNNGV. The CDR3 length is 15 residues. V was clipped by 5 bases and J by 6 bases; unmatched bases: 7. In DNA form, the CDR3 reads TGTGCCAGCAGCCCTAGCGGGACAGCTAATTCACCCCTCCACTTT. It translates to CASSPSGTANSPLHF.

V usage is TRBV5-4 and J usage is TRBJ2-2; D unclear. The germline V gene encodes CDR1 SGHNT and CDR2 YYREEE (reference sequence). The CDR3 covers 13 residues. V lost 1 base and J lost 5, with 6 bases in between. The CDR3 nucleotides are TGTGCCAGCAGCTTGACAAGAACCGGGGAGCTGTTTTTT. The encoded protein is CASSLTRTGELFF.

This clone was recorded once. This chain joins TRBV30 and TRBJ1-1, with 7 bases aligning to TRBD1. The CDR3 covers 18 residues. The germline CDR1 and CDR2 sequences are GTSNPN and SVGIG (reference sequence). Trimming took 0 bases from V and 6 from J; bases not matched to a gene: 19. CDR3: CAWSVAAGWEQGKAEAFF. The CDR3 DNA reads TGTGCCTGGAGTGTAGCCGCCGGGTGGGAACAGGGGAAAGCTGAAGCTTTCTTT.

The rearrangement links TRBV28 to TRBJ2-1, with 8 positions matching TRBD2. CDR3 length equals 16 residues. V dropped 7 bases and J dropped 4; count of bases not matched to a gene: 12. The germline gives CDR1 MDHEN, CDR2 SYDVKM. CDR3: CASTGVPGTSYNEQFF. CDR3 DNA: TGTGCCAGCACGGGGGTACCCGGGACTAGTTACAATGAGCAGTTCTTC.

The chain employs TRBV24-1 and TRBJ1-1; 7 bases are a match to TRBD1. The CDR3 is 12 amino acids. Germline CDR1 KGHDR, CDR2 SFDVKD. Trimming at V came to 5 bases and at J to 6 bases, leaving 2 bases not matched to a gene. CDR3 region: CATSARGAEAFF. The CDR3 nucleotides read TGTGCCACCAGTGCCAGGGGGGCTGAAGCTTTCTTT.

This chain links TRBV18 with TRBJ1-1, with D possibly being TRBD1 (5 bases). The CDR3 runs to 14 residues. Trimming shortened V by 2 bases and J by 4 bases, and 11 bases separated the two germline ends. The germline gives CDR1 KGHSH, CDR2 LQKENI. CDR3 coding DNA: TGTGCCAGCTCACCAGACACCGGGGGCACTGAAGCTTTCTTT. The encoded protein is CASSPDTGGTEAFF.

The chain employs TRBV28 and TRBJ1-2; TRBD1 aligns across 9 bases. Germline values: CDR1 MDHEN, CDR2 SYDVKM. This CDR3 region has 15 residues. Trimming removed 6 bases from V and 6 bases from J; junction bases left unmatched: 11. CDR3 DNA sequence: TGTGCCAGCAGCCCTGGGACAGGGCCTTTCAATGGCTACACCTTC. Protein: CASSPGTGPFNGYTF.

The sample holds one count of this clone. V gene TRBV6-2 or TRBV6-3 combines with J gene TRBJ1-2; maybe TRBD1 (5 bases). The germline V gene has CDR1 MNHEY and CDR2 SVGEGT. CDR3 size: 16 residues. V lost 5 bases, J lost 8 bases, and 24 bases lay in between. The CDR3 sequence: CASSDPWYGQGGGYTF. CDR3 nucleotides: TGTGCCAGCAGTGACCCGTGGTATGGTCAGGGCGGCGGCTACACCTTC.

This clone was seen a single time. The chain joins TRBV28 to TRBJ2-7; TRBD2 agrees at 7 bases. V was pared by 5 bases and J by 3 bases, with 7 bases of the junction left unmatched. Germline V gives CDR1 MDHEN, CDR2 SYDVKM. The CDR3 sequence is 14 residues long. The CDR3 loop reads CASSTRGNLYEQYF. CDR3 nucleotide sequence: TGTGCCAGCAGTACGCGGGGGAACCTCTACGAGCAGTACTTC.

The CDR3 sequence: CATSDPGLSAEQFF. The CDR3 DNA is TGTGCCACCAGTGACCCGGGACTAAGTGCTGAGCAGTTCTTC. V and J are TRBV24-1 and TRBJ2-1; 7 bases are shared with TRBD2. Trimming cost V 4 bases and J 9 bases; bases outside gene matches: 8. Germline loops: CDR1 KGHDR, CDR2 SFDVKD. The CDR3 is 14 residues long.

The gene calls are TRBV25-1 and TRBJ1-4; D remains ambiguous. The CDR3 spans 14 residues. The germline V gene has CDR1 MGHDK and CDR2 SYGVNS. V was shortened by 3 bases and J by 5 bases, with 10 bases between the two germline ends. The CDR3 DNA follows: TGTGCCAGCAGTGATCTAGGACTGAATGAAAAACTGTTTTTT. It encodes CASSDLGLNEKLFF. Variable domain in full (rest from reference TRBV25-1 and TRBJ1-4): EADIYQTPRYLVIGTGKKITLECSQTMGHDKMYWYQQDPGMELHLIHYSYGVNSTEKGDLSSESTVSRIRTEHFPLTLESARPSHTSQYLCASSDLGLNEKLFFGSGTQLSVL.

V and J are TRBV27 and TRBJ1-4; TRBD1 is a possible D gene (6 bases). The CDR3 contains 16 residues. Trimming stripped 5 bases from V and 3 bases from J, with 16 bases between. Germline-derived CDR1 and CDR2 are MNHEY and SMNVEV (reference sequence). The CDR3 loop reads CASSKKPGGPNEKLFF. Written as DNA, the CDR3 is TGTGCCAGCAGTAAGAAACCGGGGGGGCCTAATGAAAAACTGTTTTTT.

This sequence joins TRBV30 and TRBJ1-6, with 11 bases fitting TRBD1. V shed 3 bases, J shed 7 bases, and the junction held 11 bases outside the gene matches. Germline CDR1 GTSNPN, CDR2 SVGIG (reference sequence). The CDR3 is made up of 17 amino acids. This chain's CDR3 is CAWRTPGQGARNSPLHF. CDR3 coding DNA: TGTGCCTGGAGAACCCCCGGACAGGGGGCAAGAAATTCACCCCTCCACTTT.

The rearrangement uses TRBV6-5 and TRBJ2-7; D gene ambiguous. This CDR3 comprises 12 residues. CDR1 MNHEY and CDR2 SVGAGI come from the germline V gene. The V gene lost 6 bases and the J gene lost 3 bases, with 9 bases spanning the gap. As DNA, the CDR3 is TGTGCCAGCAGAGCCTTCGACTACGAGCAGTACTTC. This gives the protein CASRAFDYEQYF.

This clone was counted only a few times. The rearrangement links TRBV3-1 (or the pseudogene TRBV3-2) to TRBJ1-5; no clear D gene. V gave up 1 base and J gave up 4 bases, with 8 bases separating them. Germline CDR1 is LGHDT and CDR2 is YNNKEL (reference sequence). CDR3 length: 14 amino acids. CDR3 in amino acids: CASSQARGNQPQHF. CDR3 bases: TGTGCCAGCAGCCAAGCCCGAGGGAATCAGCCCCAGCATTTT.

About this clone: Other DNA sequences in the same sample also yield this CDR3. The chain carries TRBV18 and TRBJ2-5; no definite D call. Germline loops: CDR1 KGHSH, CDR2 LQKENI. Trimming shortened V by 3 bases and J by 3 bases, and 8 bases separated the two germline ends. There are 13 residues in the CDR3. CDR3 sequence: CASSPGLKETQYF. As DNA, the CDR3 is TGTGCCAGCTCACCGGGCCTTAAAGAGACCCAGTACTTC. Full variable domain (rest looked up from reference TRBV18 and TRBJ2-5): NAGVMQNPRHLVRRRGQEARLRCSPMKGHSHVYWYRQLPEEGLKFMVYLQKENIIDESGMPKERFSAEFPKEGPSILRIQQVVRGDSAAYFCASSPGLKETQYFGPGTRLLVL.

The J gene is TRBJ2-7, the V gene TRBV11-2; D unclear. Germline values: CDR1 SGHAT, CDR2 FQNNGV. V was cut by 3 bases and J by 6 bases, with 21 bases left in between. The CDR3 covers 16 residues. CDR3 DNA sequence: TGTGCCAGCAGCTTCCCCGGTACGGCAGGCATTCTCGAGCAGTACTTC. Its protein product is CASSFPGTAGILEQYF.

In this sample, this clone turned up once. V gene TRBV6-6 combines with J gene TRBJ2-3; possibly TRBD1 for D (5 bases). The V end was cut by 5 bases, the J end by 0 bases, with 12 bases between. The CDR3 has 15 amino acids. Per the germline V gene, CDR1 is MNHNY and CDR2 is SVGAGI (reference sequence). CDR3 in amino acids: CASSAFGHSTDTQYF. DNA of the CDR3: TGTGCCAGCAGTGCCTTCGGACACAGCACAGATACGCAGTATTTT.

The J gene is TRBJ2-1, the V gene TRBV7-9, with D possibly matching TRBD2 (6 bases). Germline values: CDR1 SEHNR, CDR2 FQNEAQ (reference sequence). Trimming pared 5 bases from V and 2 bases from J, leaving 16 bases between. This CDR3 has 16 residues. The CDR3 protein is CASSPRLRLAYNEQFF. Written as DNA, the CDR3 is TGTGCCAGCAGCCCGCGCCTTAGACTAGCCTACAATGAGCAGTTCTTC.

The chain employs TRBV28 and TRBJ2-1; no definite D call. CDR3 length equals 16 residues. Trimming left V 4 bases short and J 0 bases short, with 13 bases between. Germline V gene sequence: CDR1 MDHEN, CDR2 SYDVKM. The DNA for the CDR3 is TGTGCCAGCAGTTCCTCCCTGGCGGACTCCTACAATGAGCAGTTCTTC. As protein: CASSSSLADSYNEQFF.

V is TRBV6-5 and J is TRBJ1-5; no clear D. CDR3 length: 15 residues. Between the trimmed V and J ends, which lost 0 bases and 2 bases, there was a span of 8 bases. The germline V gene encodes CDR1 MNHEY and CDR2 SVGAGI. The CDR3: CASSYSNSGNQPQHF. CDR3 in DNA: TGTGCCAGCAGTTACTCGAATAGTGGCAATCAGCCCCAGCATTTT.

This chain joins TRBV2 and TRBJ1-2; no clear D gene. There are 15 residues in the CDR3. The germline V and J ends were trimmed by 6 bases and 2 bases, with 16 bases remaining between them. CDR1 SNHLY and CDR2 FYNNEI come from the germline V gene. The CDR3 bases are TGTGCCAGCAGAGCCGGGCCGAGCGGAAACTATGGCTACACCTTC. This encodes CASRAGPSGNYGYTF.

The chain couples TRBV19 to TRBJ1-2, with a possible D match to TRBD1 (6 bases). Deletions cut 6 bases from V and 1 base from J, with 21 bases between. This CDR3 has 17 residues. From germline, CDR1 is LNHDA and CDR2 SQIVND (reference sequence). The CDR3 nucleotides read TGTGCCAGTAGCAAAATCCGGACAGCGATCGATAACTATGGCTACACCTTC. Translated: CASSKIRTAIDNYGYTF.

The rearrangement joins TRBV27 to TRBJ1-6, with 7 bases fitting TRBD1. Trimming at V came to 3 bases and at J to 10 bases, leaving 6 bases not matched to a gene. The CDR3 runs 14 residues. The germline CDR1 and CDR2 sequences are MNHEY and SMNVEV (reference sequence). The CDR3 is CASSFLRGRSPLHF. The CDR3 DNA follows: TGTGCCAGCAGTTTTCTGAGGGGGCGATCACCCCTCCACTTT.

This chain uses TRBV2 with TRBJ1-3; TRBD1 is a possible D gene (5 bases). The CDR3 length is 14 residues. Trimming removed 8 bases from V and 0 bases from J, with 11 bases in between. The germline V gene has CDR1 SNHLY and CDR2 FYNNEI. The CDR3 spells CASQGGLSGNTIYF. The CDR3 DNA reads as TGTGCCAGCCAGGGAGGGCTCTCTGGAAACACCATATATTTT.

The chain links TRBV7-6 to TRBJ1-1, with no clear D. Deletions cut 1 base from V and 0 bases from J, with 12 bases between. The CDR3 runs 16 residues. Germline loops: CDR1 SGHVS, CDR2 FNYEAQ. The CDR3 bases are TGTGCCAGCAGCTTAGTTGCCAGACAAATGAACACTGAAGCTTTCTTT. This sequence encodes CASSLVARQMNTEAFF.